This paragraph covers one TCR beta chain sequence. Antigen specificity is unknown. The data originate from a study of T cell responses to AZD1222 COVID-19 vaccine. Assay: immunoSEQ multiplex PCR; the TCRdb copy retains only in-frame clones and omits some. Seen here are over 85,000 clones, around 82% observed once, and the top ten hold around 4.6%. V lost 4 bases, J lost 4 bases, and 13 bases lay in between. This CDR3 contains 14 residues. CDR1 is KGHSH and CDR2 is LQKENI in the germline V gene. Study results and caveats: Spike-specific TCR breadth and depth went up after people got two AZD1222 doses. The donors showed a predominance of white British ancestry and of females, with possible underestimation of clonal diversity.

Sequenced material: peripheral blood, taken on day 0 of AZD1222 vaccination. V and J are TRBV18 and TRBJ2-5; D gene ambiguous. The source is an adult in good health. The CDR3 nucleotides are TGTGCCAGCTCACGAAAAGGGATCTCAGAGACCCAGTACTTC. This encodes CASSRKGISETQYF.